The next 7 T cell receptor beta chains were all read from a single sample in a study of control samples from healthy donors and cancer patients (dated by TCRdb to the early 2020s). Receptor amplification or capture employed the immunoSEQ multiplex PCR assay. TCRdb took over this immuneACCESS table, retaining in-frame rearrangements with V and J assigned. Such tables are incomplete; in checked studies, under half of the missing clones stem from an unresolved V gene, and the remainder is unexplained. The sample contains about 31,000 clones, around 94% of them found a single time. The ten top clones hold under 7% of the sample. What was sequenced was blood. The origin of the receptors is a man in his 60s in good health.

The J gene is TRBJ2-1, the V gene TRBV7-2; no firm D call. Trimming left V 0 bases short and J 9 bases short, with 12 bases between. This CDR3 has 14 amino acids. Germline assignment: CDR1 SGHTA and CDR2 FQGNSA. The CDR3 loop reads CASSLAGDGSEQFF. CDR3 in DNA: TGTGCCAGCAGCTTAGCTGGCGACGGGTCTGAGCAGTTCTTC.

The chain combines TRBV11-3 with TRBJ1-1; D uncertain. CDR1 SGHNT and CDR2 YENEEA come from the germline V gene. Trimming removed 0 bases from V and 7 bases from J, with 3 bases in between. The CDR3 covers 11 residues. The DNA for the CDR3 is TGTGCCAGCAGCTTAGACCGTGAAGCTTTCTTT. Its translation is CASSLDREAFF.

This chain uses TRBV2 with TRBJ2-1; D might be TRBD1 (5 bases). Germline V gene lookup returns CDR1 SNHLY and CDR2 FYNNEI. The germline V and J ends were trimmed by 6 bases and 10 bases, with 16 bases remaining between them. This CDR3 is built from 13 residues. CDR3 protein: CASSAGSPGEQFF. The CDR3 nucleotides read TGTGCCAGCAGCGCAGGGTCCCCAGGCGAGCAGTTCTTC.

The genes are TRBV4-3 and TRBJ2-1; D not resolved. The CDR3 has 12 residues. Germline values: CDR1 LGHNA, CDR2 YSLEER. The V and J ends lost 3 bases and 9 bases respectively, with 9 bases between them. The CDR3 DNA follows: TGCGCCAGCAGCCAGGATGTCGGTGAGCAGTTCTTC. Amino acid sequence: CASSQDVGEQFF.

The chain carries TRBV11-2 and TRBJ1-4; 7 bases match TRBD1. The V segment lost 1 base and the J segment 7 bases; nucleotides outside the gene matches: 12. Looked up from germline, CDR1 is SGHAT and CDR2 is FQNNGV. This CDR3 contains 17 residues. The chain's CDR3 is CASSLVFSTGPFEKLFF. The CDR3 region has the DNA TGTGCCAGCAGCTTAGTCTTCTCGACAGGGCCGTTTGAAAAACTGTTTTTT. The full variable domain, with the rest looked up from reference TRBV11-2 and TRBJ1-4, is EAGVAQSPRYKIIEKRQSVAFWCNPISGHATLYWYQQILGQGPKLLIQFQNNGVVDDSQLPKDRFSAERLKGVDSTLKIQPAKLEDSAVYLCASSLVFSTGPFEKLFFGSGTQLSVL.

The CDR3 nucleotides read TGTGCCAGCAGCACACCTGCGAGACAGGGGATTCCTGAGACCCAGTACTTC. The encoded protein is CASSTPARQGIPETQYF. The chain uses TRBV7-9 and TRBJ2-5, with TRBD1 matching over 8 bases. V lost 5 bases to trimming and J lost 5 bases; unmatched junction nucleotides: 16. The CDR3 consists of 17 residues. Germline loops: CDR1 SEHNR, CDR2 FQNEAQ (reference sequence).

The chain joins TRBV10-3 to TRBJ1-1; TRBD1 agrees at 12 bases. CDR1 and CDR2 from the germline V gene are ENHRY and SYGVKD. The CDR3 is 19 residues long. V was pared by 6 bases and J by 1 base, with 15 bases of the junction left unmatched. CDR3 sequence reads: CAISSSARDRGRGNTEAFF. The CDR3 bases are TGTGCCATCAGCTCCTCCGCCCGGGACAGGGGGCGCGGGAACACTGAAGCTTTCTTT.